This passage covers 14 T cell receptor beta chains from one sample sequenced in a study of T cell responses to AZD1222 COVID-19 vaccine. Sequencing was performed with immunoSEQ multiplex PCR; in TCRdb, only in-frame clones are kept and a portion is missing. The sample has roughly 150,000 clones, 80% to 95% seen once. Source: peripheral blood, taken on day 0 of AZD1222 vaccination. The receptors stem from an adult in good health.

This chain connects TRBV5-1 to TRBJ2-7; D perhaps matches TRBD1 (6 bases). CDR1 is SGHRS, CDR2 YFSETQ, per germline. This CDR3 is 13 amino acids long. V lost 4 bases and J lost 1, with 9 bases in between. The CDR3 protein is CASSVGQSYEQYF. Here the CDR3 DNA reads TGCGCCAGCAGCGTCGGACAGTCCTACGAGCAGTACTTC.

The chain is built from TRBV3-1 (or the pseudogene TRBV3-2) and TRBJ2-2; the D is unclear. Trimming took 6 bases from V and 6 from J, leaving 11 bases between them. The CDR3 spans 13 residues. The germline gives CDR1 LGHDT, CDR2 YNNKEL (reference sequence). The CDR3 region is CASRQSGAGELFF. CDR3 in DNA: TGTGCCAGCAGACAGAGTGGTGCCGGGGAGCTGTTTTTT.

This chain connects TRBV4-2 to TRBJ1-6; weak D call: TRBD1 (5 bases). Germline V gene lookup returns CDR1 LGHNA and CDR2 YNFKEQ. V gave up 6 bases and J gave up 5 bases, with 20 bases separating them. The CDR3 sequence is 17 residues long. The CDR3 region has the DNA TGTGCCAGCAGTCGAAGCGGACCGAGGGGAGATAATTCACCCCTCCACTTT. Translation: CASSRSGPRGDNSPLHF.

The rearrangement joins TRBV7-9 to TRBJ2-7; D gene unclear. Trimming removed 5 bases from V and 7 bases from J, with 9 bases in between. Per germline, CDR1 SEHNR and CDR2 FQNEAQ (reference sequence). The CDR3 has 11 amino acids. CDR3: CASSLLEEQYF. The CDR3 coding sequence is TGTGCCAGCAGCCTCTTGGAGGAGCAGTACTTC.

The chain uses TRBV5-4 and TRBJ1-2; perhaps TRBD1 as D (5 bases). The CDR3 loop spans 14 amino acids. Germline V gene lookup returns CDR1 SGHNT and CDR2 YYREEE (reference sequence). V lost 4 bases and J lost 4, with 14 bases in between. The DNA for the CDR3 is TGTGCCAGCAGCGGAAAGACAGAAGTCTATGGCTACACCTTC. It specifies CASSGKTEVYGYTF.

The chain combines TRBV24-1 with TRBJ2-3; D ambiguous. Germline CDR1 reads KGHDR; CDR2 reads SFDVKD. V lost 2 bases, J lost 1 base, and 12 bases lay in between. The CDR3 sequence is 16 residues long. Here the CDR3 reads CATSDYRRRGTDTQYF. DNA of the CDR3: TGTGCCACCAGTGATTACCGACGTAGGGGCACAGATACGCAGTATTTT.

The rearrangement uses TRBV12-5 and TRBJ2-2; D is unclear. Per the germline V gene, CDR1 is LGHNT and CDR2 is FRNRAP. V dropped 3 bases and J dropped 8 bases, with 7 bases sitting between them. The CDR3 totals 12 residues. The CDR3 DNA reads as TGTGCTAGTGGTTTCCCCGAAGGGGAGCTGTTTTTT. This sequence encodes CASGFPEGELFF.

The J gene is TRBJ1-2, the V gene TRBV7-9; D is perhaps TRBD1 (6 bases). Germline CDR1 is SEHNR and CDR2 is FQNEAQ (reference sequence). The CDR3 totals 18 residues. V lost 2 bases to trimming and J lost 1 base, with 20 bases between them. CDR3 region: CASSLYREPSGSNYGYTF. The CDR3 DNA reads TGTGCCAGCAGCTTATACAGGGAACCTTCCGGCAGTAACTATGGCTACACCTTC.

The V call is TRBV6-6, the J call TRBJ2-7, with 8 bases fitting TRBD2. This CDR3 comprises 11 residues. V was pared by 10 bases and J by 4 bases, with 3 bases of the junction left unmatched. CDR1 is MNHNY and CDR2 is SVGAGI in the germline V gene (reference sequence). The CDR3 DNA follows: TGTGCCACCTCGGGAGGGTACGAGCAGTACTTC. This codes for CATSGGYEQYF.

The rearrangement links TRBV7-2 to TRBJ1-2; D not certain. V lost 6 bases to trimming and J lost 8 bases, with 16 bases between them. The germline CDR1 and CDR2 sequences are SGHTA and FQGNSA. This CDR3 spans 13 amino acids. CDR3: CASRSPPEGGYTF. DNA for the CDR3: TGTGCCAGCAGATCCCCCCCCGAGGGCGGCTACACCTTC.

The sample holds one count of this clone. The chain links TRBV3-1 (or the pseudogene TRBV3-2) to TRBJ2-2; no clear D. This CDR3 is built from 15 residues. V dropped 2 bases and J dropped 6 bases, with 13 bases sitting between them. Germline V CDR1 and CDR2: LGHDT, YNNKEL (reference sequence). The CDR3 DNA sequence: TGTGCCAGCAGCCAAAGATACATTCGCGCCGGGGAGCTGTTTTTT. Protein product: CASSQRYIRAGELFF.

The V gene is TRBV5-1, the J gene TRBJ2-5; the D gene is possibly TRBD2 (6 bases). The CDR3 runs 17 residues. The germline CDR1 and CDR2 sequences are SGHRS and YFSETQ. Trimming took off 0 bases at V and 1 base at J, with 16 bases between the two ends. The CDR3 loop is CASSLAPFFGGQETQYF. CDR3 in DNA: TGCGCCAGCAGCTTGGCCCCCTTCTTCGGGGGCCAAGAGACCCAGTACTTC.

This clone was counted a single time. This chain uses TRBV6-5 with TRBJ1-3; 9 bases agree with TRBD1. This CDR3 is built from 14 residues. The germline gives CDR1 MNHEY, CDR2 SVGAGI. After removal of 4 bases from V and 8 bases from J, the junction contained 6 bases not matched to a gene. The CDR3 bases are TGTGCCAGCAGTTCTAGGACAGGGGTGCACACCATATATTTT. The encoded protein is CASSSRTGVHTIYF.

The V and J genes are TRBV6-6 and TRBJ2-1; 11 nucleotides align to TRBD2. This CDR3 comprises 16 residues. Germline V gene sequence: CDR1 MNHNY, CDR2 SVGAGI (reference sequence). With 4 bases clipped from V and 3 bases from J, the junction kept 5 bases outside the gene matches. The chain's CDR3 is CASSLGTSGFYNEQFF. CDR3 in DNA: TGTGCCAGCAGTTTGGGGACTAGCGGATTCTACAATGAGCAGTTCTTC.